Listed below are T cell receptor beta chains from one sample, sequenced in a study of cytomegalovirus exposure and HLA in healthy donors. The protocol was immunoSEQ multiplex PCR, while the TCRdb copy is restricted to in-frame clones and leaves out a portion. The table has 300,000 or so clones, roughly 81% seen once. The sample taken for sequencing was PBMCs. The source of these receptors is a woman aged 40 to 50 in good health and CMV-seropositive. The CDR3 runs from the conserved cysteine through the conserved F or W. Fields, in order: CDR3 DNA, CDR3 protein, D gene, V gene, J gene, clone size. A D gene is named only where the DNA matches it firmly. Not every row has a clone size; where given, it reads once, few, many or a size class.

cdr3_nt: TGTGCCAGCAGCCAAAGTAGCCCCGGGACTAGCGGGAATGAGCAGTTCTTC
cdr3_aa: CASSQSSPGTSGNEQFF
d_call: TRBD2
v_call: TRBV14
j_call: TRBJ2-1
clone_size: .

cdr3_nt: TGTGCCACGGCCCGGACAGGGGGGAAAGCTTTCTTT
cdr3_aa: CATARTGGKAFF
d_call: TRBD1
v_call: TRBV6-5
j_call: TRBJ1-1
clone_size: .

cdr3_nt: TGTGCCAGCAGTTTAAACCCCCGACTAGCGGGAAGCTACGAGCAGTACTTC
cdr3_aa: CASSLNPRLAGSYEQYF
d_call: TRBD2
v_call: TRBV28
j_call: TRBJ2-7
clone_size: .

cdr3_nt: TGTGCCAGCAGTCTATTCAGGAGCAATCAGCCCCAGCATTTT
cdr3_aa: CASSLFRSNQPQHF
d_call: .
v_call: TRBV2
j_call: TRBJ1-5
clone_size: .

cdr3_nt: TGTGCCAGCAGTACCACTAGCGGGAGAAGCACAGATACGCAGTATTTT
cdr3_aa: CASSTTSGRSTDTQYF
d_call: TRBD2
v_call: TRBV2
j_call: TRBJ2-3
clone_size: .

cdr3_nt: TGTGCCTGGAGTGAGGCTAGGGAAAAACTGTTTTTT
cdr3_aa: CAWSEAREKLFF
d_call: .
v_call: TRBV30
j_call: TRBJ1-4
clone_size: .

cdr3_nt: TGTGCCAGCACCAGGAGACAGGGTCAGAAACTTTATAATTCACCCCTCCACTTT
cdr3_aa: CASTRRQGQKLYNSPLHF
d_call: TRBD1
v_call: TRBV2
j_call: TRBJ1-6
clone_size: few

cdr3_nt: TGCGCCAGCAGCTTGGGGACAGGGAATCTGGGCTACGAGCAGTACTTC
cdr3_aa: CASSLGTGNLGYEQYF
d_call: TRBD1
v_call: TRBV5-1
j_call: TRBJ2-7
clone_size: .

cdr3_nt: TGTGCCAGCAGCTTAGAGGGGGACAGGGGCCACGAGCAGTACTTC
cdr3_aa: CASSLEGDRGHEQYF
d_call: TRBD1
v_call: TRBV7-9
j_call: TRBJ2-7
clone_size: .

cdr3_nt: TGCGCCAGCAGCCACGACTGGACTAGCGGGAGTTCAGCCTTCTCCTACAATGAGCAGTTCTTC
cdr3_aa: CASSHDWTSGSSAFSYNEQFF
d_call: TRBD2
v_call: TRBV4-3
j_call: TRBJ2-1
clone_size: few

cdr3_nt: TGTGCCAGCTCAACCGGACAGGGCCCTGGCTACACCTTC
cdr3_aa: CASSTGQGPGYTF
d_call: TRBD1
v_call: TRBV19
j_call: TRBJ1-2
clone_size: .

cdr3_nt: TGCGCCAGCCTTCTCCCCCTAGAGCAGTACTTC
cdr3_aa: CASLLPLEQYF
d_call: .
v_call: TRBV4-3
j_call: TRBJ2-7
clone_size: .

cdr3_nt: TGTGCCAGCAGTTTGTCGGGACCACAGGGGCAGTTCTTC
cdr3_aa: CASSLSGPQGQFF
d_call: .
v_call: TRBV28
j_call: TRBJ2-1
clone_size: .

cdr3_nt: TGTGCCAGCAGTTTAGGCCCTTCTCTAGCCAAAAACATTCAGTACTTC
cdr3_aa: CASSLGPSLAKNIQYF
d_call: .
v_call: TRBV27
j_call: TRBJ2-4
clone_size: .

cdr3_nt: TGTGCCAGCAGCTTGGTTCGGGAGGGCCAGTACTTC
cdr3_aa: CASSLVREGQYF
d_call: TRBD2
v_call: TRBV5-6
j_call: TRBJ2-5
clone_size: few

cdr3_nt: TGTGCCAGCAGCTTGCCCAACAGGGCGGGGGCCAACGTCCTGACTTTC
cdr3_aa: CASSLPNRAGANVLTF
d_call: .
v_call: TRBV5-6
j_call: TRBJ2-6
clone_size: .

cdr3_nt: TGCAGCGTTGGACACGCGAACACCGGGGAGCTGTTTTTT
cdr3_aa: CSVGHANTGELFF
d_call: .
v_call: TRBV29-1
j_call: TRBJ2-2
clone_size: .

cdr3_nt: TGTGCCAGCAGTACCGCCTCACAGGGGGCAAAGCCCCAGCATTTT
cdr3_aa: CASSTASQGAKPQHF
d_call: TRBD1
v_call: TRBV28
j_call: TRBJ1-5
clone_size: .

cdr3_nt: TGTGCCAGCAGCTTAGAAGCGCAGGGCTATCCAACCGGGGAGCTGTTTTTT
cdr3_aa: CASSLEAQGYPTGELFF
d_call: .
v_call: TRBV11-2
j_call: TRBJ2-2
clone_size: .

cdr3_nt: TGTGCCAGCACCGATGGCCTAGCGGGAGGAGCTGGGGCCAACGTCCTGACTTTC
cdr3_aa: CASTDGLAGGAGANVLTF
d_call: TRBD2
v_call: TRBV2
j_call: TRBJ2-6
clone_size: .

cdr3_nt: TGTGCCAGTAGTACAGCGGGACTAGCGGGAGATATGAAGACCCAGTACTTC
cdr3_aa: CASSTAGLAGDMKTQYF
d_call: TRBD2
v_call: TRBV19
j_call: TRBJ2-5
clone_size: .

cdr3_nt: TGTGCCAGCAGCTTGACAGGGCTCACCTACGAGCAGTACTTC
cdr3_aa: CASSLTGLTYEQYF
d_call: .
v_call: TRBV5-5
j_call: TRBJ2-7
clone_size: .

cdr3_nt: TGTGCCAGCAGCCCGACCGGGACAGATTCCGGGGAGCTGTTTTTT
cdr3_aa: CASSPTGTDSGELFF
d_call: TRBD1
v_call: TRBV7-3
j_call: TRBJ2-2
clone_size: .

cdr3_nt: TGTGCCAGCAGCGTAGCGAGCGGGACGGGGAATGAGCAGTTCTTC
cdr3_aa: CASSVASGTGNEQFF
d_call: TRBD2
v_call: TRBV9
j_call: TRBJ2-1
clone_size: .

cdr3_nt: TGTGCCAGCAGCGCCGACAGGGTGTATGGCTACACCTTC
cdr3_aa: CASSADRVYGYTF
d_call: TRBD1
v_call: TRBV5-6
j_call: TRBJ1-2
clone_size: .

cdr3_nt: TGTGCCAGCAGTCCCCCCGGGACAGGGACCTACGAGCAGTACTTC
cdr3_aa: CASSPPGTGTYEQYF
d_call: TRBD1
v_call: TRBV6-1
j_call: TRBJ2-7
clone_size: .

cdr3_nt: TGTGCCAGCAGCGGCGGGAGCCCCTACGAGCAGTACTTC
cdr3_aa: CASSGGSPYEQYF
d_call: TRBD2
v_call: TRBV5-4
j_call: TRBJ2-7
clone_size: few

cdr3_nt: TGTGCCTGGACCGGGGACTCCCATTCTGGGGCCAACGTCCTGACTTTC
cdr3_aa: CAWTGDSHSGANVLTF
d_call: .
v_call: TRBV30
j_call: TRBJ2-6
clone_size: few

cdr3_nt: TGTGCCAGCAGCTTACAGGGTTTTCAGCCCCAGCATTTT
cdr3_aa: CASSLQGFQPQHF
d_call: .
v_call: TRBV13
j_call: TRBJ1-5
clone_size: .

cdr3_nt: TGTGCCAGCAGTATAGACAGGATCCGTGGCTACACCTTC
cdr3_aa: CASSIDRIRGYTF
d_call: .
v_call: TRBV27
j_call: TRBJ1-2
clone_size: .

cdr3_nt: TGTGCCAGCAGCTTAGGGAGGGGGCCCTGGGGGGCCCTCCACTTT
cdr3_aa: CASSLGRGPWGALHF
d_call: TRBD1
v_call: TRBV7-2
j_call: TRBJ1-6
clone_size: .

cdr3_nt: TGTGCCAGCAGTTACTCGAGCGCAGCGGGAGTCTACGAGCAGTACTTC
cdr3_aa: CASSYSSAAGVYEQYF
d_call: TRBD2
v_call: TRBV6-5
j_call: TRBJ2-7
clone_size: .

cdr3_nt: TGTGCCAGCAGCCCCACAGGGGAATATGGCTACACCTTC
cdr3_aa: CASSPTGEYGYTF
d_call: TRBD1
v_call: TRBV4-2
j_call: TRBJ1-2
clone_size: .

cdr3_nt: TGTGCCAGCAGTCTTTCCCGCGGGGACTACTATGGCTACACCTTC
cdr3_aa: CASSLSRGDYYGYTF
d_call: .
v_call: TRBV27
j_call: TRBJ1-2
clone_size: few

cdr3_nt: TGTGCCAGTGGTGGGCGCTATGGCTACACCTTC
cdr3_aa: CASGGRYGYTF
d_call: .
v_call: TRBV27
j_call: TRBJ1-2
clone_size: .

cdr3_nt: TGTGCCAGCTTACGTTCGGGTAACTATGGCTACACCTTC
cdr3_aa: CASLRSGNYGYTF
d_call: .
v_call: TRBV13
j_call: TRBJ1-2
clone_size: .

cdr3_nt: TGCGCCAGCAGCTTGGATCTAGCGGGAGGGCAGTACGAGCAGTACTTC
cdr3_aa: CASSLDLAGGQYEQYF
d_call: TRBD2
v_call: TRBV5-1
j_call: TRBJ2-7
clone_size: .

cdr3_nt: TGTGCCAGCAGCTTAGGAGGAGCGGGACCCTACGAGCAGTACTTC
cdr3_aa: CASSLGGAGPYEQYF
d_call: TRBD2
v_call: TRBV7-2
j_call: TRBJ2-7
clone_size: once

cdr3_nt: TGTGCCAGCAGCTTTACTAGCGGGGGGTACAATGAGCAGTTCTTC
cdr3_aa: CASSFTSGGYNEQFF
d_call: TRBD2
v_call: TRBV7-2
j_call: TRBJ2-1
clone_size: once

cdr3_nt: TGTGCCAGCAGTCAGGGTTTAAATCAGCCCCAGCATTTT
cdr3_aa: CASSQGLNQPQHF
d_call: .
v_call: TRBV7-2
j_call: TRBJ1-5
clone_size: .

cdr3_nt: TGTGCCAGCAGGGTAACAGGGGGTAAGAACTATGGCTACACCTTC
cdr3_aa: CASRVTGGKNYGYTF
d_call: TRBD1
v_call: TRBV27
j_call: TRBJ1-2
clone_size: .

cdr3_nt: TGTGCCAGCAGTTTAAGTGGGCCCTACAATGAGCAGTTCTTC
cdr3_aa: CASSLSGPYNEQFF
d_call: .
v_call: TRBV27
j_call: TRBJ2-1
clone_size: .

cdr3_nt: TGTGCCAGCAGCTTCGGCAGGAAGGTTGGCAAAAACATTCAGTACTTC
cdr3_aa: CASSFGRKVGKNIQYF
d_call: .
v_call: TRBV5-6
j_call: TRBJ2-4
clone_size: .

cdr3_nt: TGTGCCAGCAGACATTCTAGCGGAACCTACAATGAGCAGTTCTTC
cdr3_aa: CASRHSSGTYNEQFF
d_call: TRBD2
v_call: TRBV7-9
j_call: TRBJ2-1
clone_size: .

cdr3_nt: TGCAGCGTCCCCTGGACCTGGGGGACAGGGAAGAAAAACTATGGCTACACCTTC
cdr3_aa: CSVPWTWGTGKKNYGYTF
d_call: TRBD1
v_call: TRBV29-1
j_call: TRBJ1-2
clone_size: .

cdr3_nt: TGTGCCAGCAGTTTAAACGGACAGGACACTGAAGCTTTCTTT
cdr3_aa: CASSLNGQDTEAFF
d_call: TRBD1
v_call: TRBV27
j_call: TRBJ1-1
clone_size: .

cdr3_nt: TGTGCCAGCAGCTTAGGGGTCTTATCAGGTTCACCCCTCCACTTT
cdr3_aa: CASSLGVLSGSPLHF
d_call: .
v_call: TRBV11-1
j_call: TRBJ1-6
clone_size: .

cdr3_nt: TGTGCCACCGCTAGCGGGAGGTTGAACACCGGGGAGCTGTTTTTT
cdr3_aa: CATASGRLNTGELFF
d_call: TRBD2
v_call: TRBV7-2
j_call: TRBJ2-2
clone_size: .

cdr3_nt: TGTGCCAGCTCCGGGGACTACCTCACAGATACGCAGTATTTT
cdr3_aa: CASSGDYLTDTQYF
d_call: TRBD2
v_call: TRBV7-2
j_call: TRBJ2-3
clone_size: .

cdr3_nt: TGTGCCAGCACCTCGGGGGGGCTCGAGCAGTACTTC
cdr3_aa: CASTSGGLEQYF
d_call: TRBD2
v_call: TRBV28
j_call: TRBJ2-7
clone_size: .